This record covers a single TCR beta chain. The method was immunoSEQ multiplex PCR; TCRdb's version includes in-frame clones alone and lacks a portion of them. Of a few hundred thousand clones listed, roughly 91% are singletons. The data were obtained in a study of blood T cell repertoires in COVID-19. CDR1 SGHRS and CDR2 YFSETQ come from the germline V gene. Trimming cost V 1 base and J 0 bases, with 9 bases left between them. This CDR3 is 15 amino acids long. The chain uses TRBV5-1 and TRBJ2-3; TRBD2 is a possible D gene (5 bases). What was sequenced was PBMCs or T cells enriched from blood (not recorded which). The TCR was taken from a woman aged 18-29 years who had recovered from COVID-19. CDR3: CASSLSGTSTDTQYF. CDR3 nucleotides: TGCGCCAGCAGCTTGTCGGGAACTAGCACAGATACGCAGTATTTT.